The clone carrying this TCR beta chain has just one count. Its antigen is undetermined. This entry comes from a study of cytomegalovirus exposure and HLA in healthy donors. Study results and caveats: Information on immune exposure was restricted to one variable (CMV serostatus).

PCR involved 60 Vbeta and 13 Jbeta primers. Assay used: immunoSEQ multiplex PCR; TCRdb lists only in-frame clones, some missing. The table includes roughly 130,000 clones, more than 75% detected once. This TCR derives from a man between 35 and 55 years old in good health and CMV-seronegative. Sequencing was carried out using PBMCs.

DNA of the CDR3: TGTGCCGTAAGTTTAGCGGGAGAACGCAATGAGCAGTTCTTC. Amino acids: CAVSLAGERNEQFF. This chain joins TRBV30 and TRBJ2-1, with 9 bases lining up with TRBD2. The CDR3 is made up of 14 amino acids. The trim removed 8 bases at V and 6 bases at J, leaving 11 bases unmatched. Germline V CDR1 and CDR2: GTSNPN, SVGIG (reference sequence). Drawing the rest from reference TRBV30 and TRBJ2-1, the complete variable domain is SQTIHQWPATLVQPVGSPLSLECTVEGTSNPNLYWYRQAAGRGLQLLFYSVGIGQISSEVPQNLSASRPQDRQFILSSKKLLLSDSGFYLCAVSLAGERNEQFFGPGTRLTVL.